Below, 30 T cell receptor beta chains from the same sample are listed, as sequenced in a study of identical twins. TCRdb re-called the 5' RACE reads through MiXCR, storing one row per CDR3 protein. The sample lists about 570,000 distinct CDR3 sequences, just under 10% occurring once. The data were also submitted as part of a second study, on yellow fever vaccine responses in identical twins.

Material: PBMCs. The receptors come from a woman under 30 in good health.

The J gene is TRBJ1-5, the V gene TRBV2; 9 nucleotides align to TRBD1. Germline CDR1 and CDR2: SNHLY and FYNNEI. Trimming removed 2 bases from V and 5 bases from J; junction bases left unmatched: 13. The CDR3 contains 18 residues. The CDR3 spells CASSETLGPGQGYQPQHF. CDR3 in DNA: TGTGCCAGCAGTGAAACCCTAGGCCCGGGACAGGGCTATCAGCCCCAGCATTTT.

There are a few counts of this clonotype. The chain links TRBV7-8 to TRBJ2-3, with 7 bases that match TRBD1. The CDR3 runs to 16 residues. In germline, CDR1 is SGHVS, CDR2 FQNEAQ. The V and J ends lost 5 bases and 3 bases, in that order; junction bases with no gene match: 11. The CDR3 region is CASSQDSGTDTDTQYF. CDR3 sequence (DNA): TGTGCCAGCAGCCAGGACTCCGGGACAGATACAGATACGCAGTATTTT.

The table lists this clonotype with a few counts. V gene TRBV12-3 or TRBV12-4 combines with J gene TRBJ2-3; D gene ambiguous. The CDR3 has 14 residues. The germline V and J ends were trimmed by 8 bases and 4 bases, with 16 bases remaining between them. The chain's CDR3 is CASARRSTADTQYF. DNA for the CDR3: TGTGCCAGCGCGAGGCGTTCTACCGCAGATACGCAGTATTTT.

CDR3 in DNA: TGTGCCAGCAGCTCTCGAACAGGGGGCGACACTGAAGCTTTCTTT. Its protein product is CASSSRTGGDTEAFF. The J gene is TRBJ1-1, the V gene TRBV7-2; 9 positions match TRBD1. The V gene end was trimmed by 4 bases and the J gene end by 3 bases; junction bases not matched to a gene: 6. CDR1 is SGHTA, CDR2 FQGNSA, per germline. This CDR3 contains 15 residues.

This clonotype was seen at least ten times. This rearrangement joins TRBV7-2 to TRBJ2-1; D is possibly TRBD2 (5 bases). The length of the CDR3 is 16 residues. V shed 0 bases and J shed 8 bases, with 17 bases lying between them. Germline V lookup: CDR1 SGHTA, CDR2 FQGNSA. The chain's CDR3 is CASSLAGLAITDEQFF. CDR3 in DNA: TGTGCCAGCAGCTTAGCGGGGTTAGCGATAACGGATGAGCAGTTCTTC.

This clonotype was observed at least ten times. This chain uses TRBV29-1 with TRBJ2-5; no reliable D call. The V end lost 1 base, the J end lost 2 bases, and 8 bases lay between the germline ends. Germline V gene data show CDR1 as SQVTM and CDR2 as ANQGSEA. This CDR3 contains 13 residues. Here the CDR3 DNA reads TGCAGCGTTGAAGGCCCAGGTCAAGAGACCCAGTACTTC. Protein product: CSVEGPGQETQYF.

This clonotype was seen repeatedly, ten times or more. The chain couples TRBV4-3 to TRBJ2-7, with D perhaps given as TRBD1 or TRBD2 (5 bases each). Germline values: CDR1 LGHNA, CDR2 YSLEER. The CDR3 extends over 15 amino acids. V gave up 1 base and J gave up 0 bases, with 10 bases separating them. As DNA, the CDR3 is TGCGCCAGCAGCCAAGTACGAGGGGCCTCCTACGAGCAGTACTTC. The encoded protein is CASSQVRGASYEQYF.

This clonotype was counted a few times. J is TRBJ2-7 and V is TRBV7-9; TRBD2 matches at 10 bases. Germline loops: CDR1 SEHNR, CDR2 FQNEAQ (reference sequence). This CDR3 has 16 amino acids. The V and J ends lost 5 bases and 0 bases, in that order; junction bases with no gene match: 7. The CDR3 is CASSPPSGGASYEQYF. CDR3 nucleotide sequence: TGTGCCAGCAGCCCCCCAAGCGGGGGGGCCTCCTACGAGCAGTACTTC.

There are many counts of this clonotype. The V call is TRBV28, the J call TRBJ1-5; a weak D match, TRBD1 (6 bases). This CDR3 region has 16 residues. V lost 4 bases and J 2 bases, leaving 15 bases between the germline ends. CDR1 and CDR2 from the germline V gene are MDHEN and SYDVKM. CDR3 protein: CASSSGGGGGNQPQHF. DNA of the CDR3: TGTGCCAGCAGTTCGGGAGGGGGAGGTGGCAATCAGCCCCAGCATTTT.

This clonotype was observed many times. In nucleotides, the CDR3 is TGTGCCAGCAGTTCCCCCGGGACTAGCGGGCAAATCACAGATACGCAGTATTTT. Encoded protein: CASSSPGTSGQITDTQYF. The chain recombines TRBV6-5 with TRBJ2-3, with 12 positions matching TRBD2. V was pared by 4 bases and J by 2 bases, with 10 bases of the junction left unmatched. The CDR3 consists of 18 residues. CDR1 is MNHEY and CDR2 is SVGAGI in the germline V gene.

There are a few counts of this clonotype. CDR3 nucleotides: TGCAGTGCTAGGCTGCCAGTCCAAGAGACCCAGTACTTC. Translated: CSARLPVQETQYF. The chain is built from TRBV20-1 and TRBJ2-5, with unresolved D. The CDR3 is 13 residues long. Germline V gene lookup returns CDR1 DFQATT and CDR2 SNEGSKA (reference sequence). V gave up 3 bases and J gave up 1 base, with 9 bases separating them.

The V call is TRBV15, the J call TRBJ2-7, with 7 bases aligning to TRBD1. V lost 1 base, J lost 5 bases, and 8 bases stayed unmatched. The germline V gene has CDR1 LNHNV and CDR2 YYDKDF (reference sequence). The CDR3 extends over 15 amino acids. The CDR3 protein is CATSRARGLGDEQYF. The CDR3 DNA sequence: TGTGCCACCAGCAGAGCTAGGGGGCTCGGGGACGAGCAGTACTTC.

The chain combines TRBV19 with TRBJ1-1; TRBD1 aligns across 7 bases. This CDR3 comprises 13 residues. Germline CDR1 is LNHDA and CDR2 is SQIVND (reference sequence). V dropped 5 bases and J dropped 8; count of bases not matched to a gene: 8. DNA of the CDR3: TGTGCCAGTAGTCCCCGGACAGGCCGCGAAGCTTTCTTT. Amino acid sequence: CASSPRTGREAFF.

The chain combines TRBV12-3 or TRBV12-4 with TRBJ1-4, with D unresolved. The CDR3 consists of 12 residues. The V and J ends lost 0 bases and 7 bases respectively, with 3 bases between them. The CDR3 spells CASSLASEKLFF. The CDR3, as DNA: TGTGCCAGCAGTTTAGCGTCTGAAAAACTGTTTTTT.

The V call is TRBV6-5, the J call TRBJ2-5; D unresolved. The CDR3 has 14 amino acids. From germline, CDR1 is MNHEY and CDR2 SVGAGI. Trimming left V 0 bases short and J 5 bases short, with 10 bases between. CDR3 sequence reads: CASSYSLGQETQYF. In DNA, the CDR3 is TGTGCCAGCAGTTACTCGTTAGGGCAGGAGACCCAGTACTTC.

In this sample, this clonotype turned up a few times. The rearrangement uses TRBV7-8 and TRBJ2-1; D not resolved. V lost 2 bases to trimming and J lost 6 bases, with 8 bases between them. Germline V gene lookup returns CDR1 SGHVS and CDR2 FQNEAQ. The CDR3 covers 13 residues. CDR3: CASSLPPFNEQFF. In DNA, the CDR3 is TGTGCCAGCAGCTTACCTCCCTTCAATGAGCAGTTCTTC.

This clonotype was observed a handful of times. The chain combines TRBV7-2 with TRBJ2-5; D perhaps matches TRBD1 (5 bases). Germline lookup yields CDR1 SGHTA and CDR2 FQGNSA. The CDR3 has 15 amino acids. The V and J ends lost 2 bases and 0 bases respectively, with 10 bases between them. This chain's CDR3 is CASSLIGQNQETQYF. CDR3 bases: TGTGCCAGCAGCTTAATCGGACAAAACCAAGAGACCCAGTACTTC.

This clonotype was observed many times. V gene TRBV5-4 combines with J gene TRBJ2-1; 11 bases fit TRBD2. Germline-derived CDR1 and CDR2 are SGHNT and YYREEE (reference sequence). This CDR3 is 16 amino acids long. The trim removed 4 bases at V and 7 bases at J, leaving 10 bases unmatched. CDR3 DNA sequence: TGTGCCAGCAGCACTCGTAGCGGGGGGGCCAAAAATGAGCAGTTCTTC. As protein: CASSTRSGGAKNEQFF.

The sample holds many counts of this clonotype. The chain is built from TRBV7-9 and TRBJ1-2; D may be TRBD1 (5 bases). This CDR3 has 14 amino acids. Trimming shortened V by 5 bases and J by 3 bases, and 13 bases separated the two germline ends. Looked up from germline, CDR1 is SEHNR and CDR2 is FQNEAQ (reference sequence). The CDR3 sequence: CASSPPGHHYGYTF. The CDR3 DNA reads TGTGCCAGCAGCCCGCCCGGACACCACTATGGCTACACCTTC.

This clonotype was found many times. J is TRBJ1-2 and V is TRBV20-1; TRBD1 aligns across 7 bases. V trimming: 5 bases; J trimming: 8 bases; junction bases outside the gene matches: 14. Germline-derived CDR1 and CDR2 are DFQATT and SNEGSKA (reference sequence). The CDR3 consists of 14 residues. The CDR3 loop is CSARREPRRGGYTF. The CDR3, as DNA: TGCAGTGCTCGGCGGGAACCTCGCAGGGGGGGCTACACCTTC.

This clonotype has a handful of counts. The rearrangement links TRBV3-1 to TRBJ2-2; 7 nucleotides align to TRBD2. CDR1 and CDR2 from the germline V gene are LGHDT and YNNKEL (reference sequence). V shed 3 bases and J 4 bases; nucleotides not matched to a gene: 8. CDR3 length equals 16 residues. The CDR3 sequence: CASSHVARGFTGELFF. The CDR3 nucleotides read TGTGCCAGCAGCCACGTGGCGCGGGGGTTCACCGGGGAGCTGTTTTTT.

This clonotype was counted ten times or more. CDR3 in DNA: TGTGCCAGCAGCTTGACAGGGGGCTTTGACGAGCAGTACTTC. Translation gives CASSLTGGFDEQYF. The gene calls are TRBV7-9 and TRBJ2-7, with TRBD1 identical over 10 bases. The CDR3 extends over 14 amino acids. CDR1 is SEHNR and CDR2 is FQNEAQ in the germline V gene (reference sequence). The V segment lost 3 bases and the J segment 5 bases; nucleotides outside the gene matches: 4.

The table lists this clonotype with many counts. CDR3 coding DNA: TGTGCCAGCAGCTTAGATACGGTTGAAGCTTTCTTT. Encoded protein: CASSLDTVEAFF. The rearrangement joins TRBV7-2 to TRBJ1-1; no clear D gene. V was pared by 1 base and J by 7 bases, with 7 bases between. Germline loops: CDR1 SGHTA, CDR2 FQGNSA. The CDR3 consists of 12 residues.

DNA of the CDR3: TGTGCCAGCTCACCGTCAACTCGATACAATGAGCAGTTCTTC. It encodes CASSPSTRYNEQFF. This sequence joins TRBV18 and TRBJ2-1; D unresolved. Trimming pared 3 bases from V and 4 bases from J, leaving 10 bases between. CDR1 and CDR2 (germline): KGHSH, LQKENI. CDR3 length equals 14 residues.

The chain employs TRBV5-5 and TRBJ2-3; unclear D gene. CDR1 is SGHKS, CDR2 YYEKEE, per germline (reference sequence). The germline V and J ends were trimmed by 0 bases and 3 bases, with 11 bases remaining between them. This CDR3 spans 15 amino acids. CDR3 amino acids: CASSLVNAGTDTQYF. The CDR3, as DNA: TGTGCCAGCAGCTTGGTAAACGCCGGGACAGATACGCAGTATTTT.

This clonotype was detected only a few times. CDR3 protein: CATSRELANYEQYF. Here the CDR3 DNA reads TGTGCCACCAGCAGAGAGCTGGCGAACTACGAGCAGTACTTC. V usage is TRBV15 and J usage is TRBJ2-7; D uncertain. The germline CDR1 and CDR2 sequences are LNHNV and YYDKDF (reference sequence). V dropped 0 bases and J dropped 3 bases, with 9 bases sitting between them. The CDR3 extends over 14 amino acids.

This clonotype has a handful of counts. The chain carries TRBV3-1 and TRBJ2-5, with D possibly being TRBD2 (5 bases). Trimming shortened V by 2 bases and J by 7 bases, and 14 bases separated the two germline ends. CDR1 and CDR2 from the germline V gene are LGHDT and YNNKEL (reference sequence). There are 14 residues in the CDR3. CDR3: CASSQREKRGTQYF. The CDR3 DNA reads TGTGCCAGCAGCCAAAGGGAGAAGAGAGGGACCCAGTACTTC.

This clonotype was picked up many times. The chain is built from TRBV28 and TRBJ2-6; D is undetermined. The CDR3 sequence is 16 residues long. The V end was cut by 6 bases, the J end by 0 bases, with 12 bases between. From germline, CDR1 is MDHEN and CDR2 SYDVKM. The CDR3 coding sequence is TGTGCCAGCAGCCCTTCAATTCGCTCTGGGGCCAACGTCCTGACTTTC. Its protein product is CASSPSIRSGANVLTF.

This clonotype showed up just a few times. The chain links TRBV18 to TRBJ2-6; TRBD1 might be the D (6 bases). This CDR3 comprises 15 residues. CDR1 is KGHSH and CDR2 is LQKENI in the germline V gene. With 2 bases removed from V and 2 bases from J, the gap between germline ends came to 7 bases. The CDR3 nucleotides are TGTGCCAGCTCACCAGGGACACCTGGGGCCAACGTCCTGACTTTC. It translates to CASSPGTPGANVLTF.

This clonotype was observed at least ten times. This chain links TRBV29-1 with TRBJ1-1; no clear D gene. Germline CDR1 reads SQVTM; CDR2 reads ANQGSEA. CDR3 size: 13 residues. The V end lost 2 bases, the J end lost 0 bases, and 7 bases lay between the germline ends. The CDR3 sequence is CSVESGLNTEAFF. In DNA form, the CDR3 reads TGCAGCGTTGAAAGTGGGTTGAACACTGAAGCTTTCTTT. Supplemented by reference TRBV29-1 and TRBJ1-1, the full variable domain reads SAVISQKPSRDICQRGTSLTIQCQVDSQVTMMFWYRQQPGQSLTLIATANQGSEATYESGFVIDKFPISRPNLTFSTLTVSNMSPEDSSIYLCSVESGLNTEAFFGQGTRLTVV.